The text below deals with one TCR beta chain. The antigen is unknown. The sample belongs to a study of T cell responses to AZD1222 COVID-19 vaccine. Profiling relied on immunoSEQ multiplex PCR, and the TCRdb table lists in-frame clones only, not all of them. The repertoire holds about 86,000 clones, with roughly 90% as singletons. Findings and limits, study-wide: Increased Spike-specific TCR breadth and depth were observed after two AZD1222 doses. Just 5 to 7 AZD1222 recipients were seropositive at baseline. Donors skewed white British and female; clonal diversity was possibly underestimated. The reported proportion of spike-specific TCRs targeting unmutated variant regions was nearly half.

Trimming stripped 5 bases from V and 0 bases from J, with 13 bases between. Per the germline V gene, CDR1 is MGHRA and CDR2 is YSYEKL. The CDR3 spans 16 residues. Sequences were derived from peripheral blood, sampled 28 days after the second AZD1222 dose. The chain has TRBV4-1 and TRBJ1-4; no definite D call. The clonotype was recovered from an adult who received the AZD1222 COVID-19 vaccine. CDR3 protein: CASSVSLGTTNEKLFF. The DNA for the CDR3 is TGCGCCAGCAGCGTAAGTCTGGGAACAACTAATGAAAAACTGTTTTTT.